A single sample is the source of the 18 T cell receptor beta chains below, sequenced in a study of graft-versus-host responses after intestinal transplantation. Produced via immunoSEQ multiplex PCR; TCRdb's table is partial and in-frame only. The data show approximately 46,000 clones, 65% to 85% seen once. These receptors have no known antigen. Source: unstimulated CD4+ T cells sorted from spleen or lymph node cells, taken before transplant. The receptor set was obtained from a human donor who was the organ donor for an intestinal transplant.

The chain joins TRBV7-2 to TRBJ1-5, with TRBD1 as a possible D gene (5 bases). The V end lost 4 bases, the J end lost 0 bases, and 10 bases lay between the germline ends. This CDR3 contains 15 residues. Germline V gives CDR1 SGHTA, CDR2 FQGNSA. CDR3 in amino acids: CASSSQGNSNQPQHF. The CDR3, as DNA: TGTGCCAGCAGCTCTCAGGGAAATAGCAATCAGCCCCAGCATTTT.

The chain is built from TRBV11-2 and TRBJ2-1, with 12 bases lining up with TRBD2. The CDR3 runs 15 residues. The ends lost 5 bases at V and 6 bases at J; junction bases unmatched: 5. Germline loops: CDR1 SGHAT, CDR2 FQNNGV. The CDR3 sequence: CASSRGLAGVNEQFF. The DNA of the CDR3 is TGTGCCAGCAGCCGGGGACTAGCGGGTGTCAATGAGCAGTTCTTC.

This chain links TRBV19 with TRBJ2-7; the D call may be TRBD1 or TRBD2 (5 bases each). Trimming pared 5 bases from V and 5 bases from J, leaving 16 bases between. CDR1 is LNHDA and CDR2 is SQIVND in the germline V gene (reference sequence). This CDR3 comprises 14 residues. CDR3 DNA: TGTGCCAGTAGTGGGGAGACAGCCCTTAACGAGCAGTACTTC. Protein: CASSGETALNEQYF.

This clone showed up just a few times. The chain has TRBV5-6 and TRBJ2-5; D ambiguous. Germline loops: CDR1 SGHDT, CDR2 YYEEEE. The V and J ends lost 3 bases and 2 bases respectively, with 17 bases between them. The CDR3 is made up of 16 amino acids. The CDR3 spells CASSWGWVAPQETQYF. The DNA for the CDR3 is TGTGCCAGCAGCTGGGGATGGGTGGCCCCACAAGAGACCCAGTACTTC.

The rearrangement joins TRBV6-1 to TRBJ2-5; D call uncertain. This CDR3 spans 15 amino acids. V was cut by 6 bases and J by 2 bases, with 16 bases left in between. CDR1 and CDR2 from the germline V gene are MNHNS and SASEGT. The CDR3 region is CASSSTTTVQETQYF. CDR3 sequence (DNA): TGTGCCAGCAGCTCGACAACGACGGTACAAGAGACCCAGTACTTC.

The chain uses TRBV5-4 and TRBJ2-7; 7 bases agree with TRBD1. Germline V gene data show CDR1 as SGHNT and CDR2 as YYREEE (reference sequence). V shed 1 base, J shed 0 bases, and the junction held 1 base outside the gene matches. The CDR3 is 14 residues long. The CDR3 nucleotides read TGTGCCAGCAGCTTGTCAGGGGGCTCCTACGAGCAGTACTTC. Translation gives CASSLSGGSYEQYF.

The CDR3 here is CASSFGSESYNEQFF. The CDR3 region has the DNA TGCGCCAGCAGCTTCGGTAGCGAATCCTACAATGAGCAGTTCTTC. The chain links TRBV5-1 to TRBJ2-1; a weak D match, TRBD2 (5 bases). This CDR3 is built from 15 residues. In germline, CDR1 is SGHRS, CDR2 YFSETQ. The ends were cut back, 2 bases at V and 1 base at J, with 10 bases in the middle.

This rearrangement joins TRBV5-1 to TRBJ2-1, with 11 bases lining up with TRBD2. The V gene end was trimmed by 3 bases and the J gene end by 5 bases; junction bases not matched to a gene: 7. The CDR3 has 16 residues. Germline V gene sequence: CDR1 SGHRS, CDR2 YFSETQ. This CDR3 reads CASSSISGRAHNEQFF. Written as DNA, the CDR3 is TGCGCCAGCAGCTCGATTAGCGGGAGGGCCCACAATGAGCAGTTCTTC.

V and J are TRBV7-9 and TRBJ1-2; a possible D gene is TRBD1 (6 bases). In germline, CDR1 is SEHNR, CDR2 FQNEAQ (reference sequence). The CDR3 loop spans 14 amino acids. The ends were cut back, 1 base at V and 4 bases at J, with 10 bases in the middle. CDR3: CASSLDRTVYGYTF. For the CDR3, the DNA is TGTGCCAGCAGCTTAGATAGGACAGTCTATGGCTACACCTTC.

The rearrangement links TRBV6-5 to TRBJ2-1, with no clear D. Germline V CDR1 and CDR2: MNHEY, SVGAGI. The CDR3 runs 12 residues. V was trimmed by 8 bases and J by 6 bases, leaving 11 bases between them. CDR3: CASLRWINEQFF. The CDR3 nucleotides read TGTGCCAGCCTGCGATGGATCAATGAGCAGTTCTTC.

This clone was found once. The V and J genes are TRBV19 and TRBJ2-7, with D maybe TRBD1 (6 bases). CDR1 and CDR2 (germline): LNHDA, SQIVND (reference sequence). This CDR3 is built from 14 residues. V was trimmed by 5 bases and J by 5 bases, leaving 16 bases between them. CDR3 residues: CASSYPGVDHEQYF. The CDR3 coding sequence is TGTGCCAGTAGTTATCCAGGGGTTGACCACGAGCAGTACTTC.

CDR3 in DNA: TGTGCCAGCAGCATCGTCGGACAGGGGATCGCAGATACGCAGTATTTT. As protein: CASSIVGQGIADTQYF. The V and J genes are TRBV7-6 and TRBJ2-3, with 9 bases lining up with TRBD1. Germline assignment: CDR1 SGHVS and CDR2 FNYEAQ. Trimming removed 5 bases from V and 4 bases from J; junction bases left unmatched: 10. The CDR3 consists of 16 residues. Using reference TRBV7-6 and TRBJ2-3 for the parts outside the CDR3, the full variable domain is GAGVSQSPRYKVTKRGQDVALRCDPISGHVSLYWYRQALGQGPEFLTYFNYEAQQDKSGLPNDRFSAERPEGSISTLTIQRTEQRDSAMYRCASSIVGQGIADTQYFGPGTRLTVL.

This CDR3 reads CASSEFGQTYGYTF. In DNA, the CDR3 is TGTGCCAGCAGTGAATTTGGGCAGACCTATGGCTACACCTTC. V and J are TRBV2 and TRBJ1-2, with D unresolved. With 2 bases removed from V and 4 bases from J, the gap between germline ends came to 11 bases. There are 14 residues in the CDR3. CDR1 is SNHLY and CDR2 is FYNNEI in the germline V gene.

This clone was observed a single time. CDR3 DNA: TGCGCCAGCAGCCAAGATATAGGCAGGGAAGCTTTCTTT. Its protein product is CASSQDIGREAFF. The chain carries TRBV4-1 and TRBJ1-1; D is unresolved. The CDR3 has 13 residues. CDR1 MGHRA and CDR2 YSYEKL come from the germline V gene. Trimming took off 0 bases at V and 8 bases at J, with 10 bases between the two ends.

This chain connects TRBV7-6 to TRBJ2-2; 14 nucleotides align to TRBD2. The ends lost 0 bases at V and 4 bases at J; junction bases unmatched: 4. This CDR3 spans 18 amino acids. Germline V gene lookup returns CDR1 SGHVS and CDR2 FNYEAQ. For the CDR3, the DNA is TGTGCCAGCAGCTTAGCACGGACTAGCGGGAGGACCACCGGGGAGCTGTTTTTT. As protein: CASSLARTSGRTTGELFF.

The chain joins TRBV11-2 to TRBJ1-1, with TRBD1 matching over 11 bases. This CDR3 comprises 16 residues. Germline trimming cut 1 base from V and 3 bases from J; bases unmatched to any gene: 4. Germline CDR1 and CDR2: SGHAT and FQNNGV. CDR3 sequence (DNA): TGTGCCAGCAGCTTAGGGTGGGACAGGGGGGACACTGAAGCTTTCTTT. Its protein product is CASSLGWDRGDTEAFF.

The V and J genes are TRBV6-1 and TRBJ2-3; 8 bases agree with TRBD2. The germline V gene encodes CDR1 MNHNS and CDR2 SASEGT. After removal of 2 bases from V and 10 bases from J, the junction contained 17 bases not matched to a gene. The CDR3 contains 17 residues. CDR3 nucleotides: TGTGCCAGCAGTGAAATGGGCGGGACTAGTAAGCCTCTGGCGCAGTATTTT. Translated: CASSEMGGTSKPLAQYF.

This rearrangement joins TRBV10-1 to TRBJ1-3; D not resolved. Trimming took off 0 bases at V and 0 bases at J, with 9 bases between the two ends. The CDR3 length is 16 residues. Germline values: CDR1 WNHNN, CDR2 SYGVQD (reference sequence). The CDR3 nucleotides are TGCGCCAGCAGTGAGTCCCGAGGCAGCTCTGGAAACACCATATATTTT. Its protein product is CASSESRGSSGNTIYF.